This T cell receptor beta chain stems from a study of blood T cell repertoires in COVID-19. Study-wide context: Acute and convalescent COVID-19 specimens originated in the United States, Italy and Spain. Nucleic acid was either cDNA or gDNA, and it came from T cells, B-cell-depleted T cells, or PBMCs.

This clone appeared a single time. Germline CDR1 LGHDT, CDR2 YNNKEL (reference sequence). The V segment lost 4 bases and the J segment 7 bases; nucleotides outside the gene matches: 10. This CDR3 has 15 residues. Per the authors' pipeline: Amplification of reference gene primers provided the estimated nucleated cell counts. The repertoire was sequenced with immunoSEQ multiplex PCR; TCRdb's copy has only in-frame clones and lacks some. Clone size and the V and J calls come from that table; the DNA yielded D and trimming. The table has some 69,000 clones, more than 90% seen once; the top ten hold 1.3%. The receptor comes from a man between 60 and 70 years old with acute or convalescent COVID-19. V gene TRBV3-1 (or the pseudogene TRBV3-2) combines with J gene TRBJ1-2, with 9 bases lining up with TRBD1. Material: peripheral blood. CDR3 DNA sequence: TGTGCCAGCAGCCGGACGGGACAGGGATTGGGTGGCTACACCTTC. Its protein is CASSRTGQGLGGYTF.